Following are 14 T cell receptor beta chains from one sample sequenced in a study of CD8 T cells in Susac syndrome. RNA amounts of roughly 0.45 to 1 ug underwent reverse transcription with random hexamers. MiXCR, applied by TCRdb to the immunoSEQ multiplex PCR reads, yields one record per CDR3 protein. The table lists some 190,000 distinct CDR3 sequences, 93% of them singletons. What was sequenced was CD4+ T cells from PBMCs. The receptors were sampled from a human donor in good health.

The CDR3, as DNA: TGCGCCAGCAGTGGGTCTGGTCACTCTGGAAACACCATATATTTT. This gives the protein CASSGSGHSGNTIYF. The chain recombines TRBV5-1 with TRBJ1-3; D is undetermined. Germline V gene sequence: CDR1 SGHRS, CDR2 YFSETQ. The V end lost 5 bases, the J end lost 0 bases, and 12 bases lay between the germline ends. The CDR3 has 15 residues.

V usage is TRBV19 and J usage is TRBJ1-5, with 7 positions matching TRBD1. V lost 3 bases, J lost 2 bases, and 16 bases stayed unmatched. Germline CDR1 and CDR2: LNHDA and SQIVND (reference sequence). The CDR3 has 19 amino acids. CDR3 sequence reads: CASSMWGQTHVGGNQPQHF. The CDR3 DNA reads as TGTGCCAGTAGTATGTGGGGACAGACTCACGTAGGAGGCAATCAGCCCCAGCATTTT.

The genes are TRBV20-1 and TRBJ2-3; weak D call: TRBD2 (5 bases). The V and J ends lost 6 bases and 2 bases respectively, with 9 bases between them. Germline V gives CDR1 DFQATT, CDR2 SNEGSKA (reference sequence). This CDR3 region has 12 residues. The CDR3 DNA follows: TGCAGTGCGATGACTATCACAGATACGCAGTATTTT. It specifies CSAMTITDTQYF.

This sequence joins TRBV9 and TRBJ2-1, with D tentatively TRBD2 (6 bases). Trimming took 6 bases from V and 2 from J, leaving 15 bases between them. Per the germline V gene, CDR1 is SGDLS and CDR2 is YYNGEE. The CDR3 is 15 amino acids. The CDR3 sequence: CASNRAGGAYNEQFF. The CDR3 nucleotides are TGTGCCAGCAATCGGGCAGGAGGGGCCTACAATGAGCAGTTCTTC. The full variable domain, its missing parts supplied by reference TRBV9 and TRBJ2-1, is DSGVTQTPKHLITATGQRVTLRCSPRSGDLSVYWYQQSLDQGLQFLIQYYNGEERAKGNILERFSAQQFPDLHSELNLSSLELGDSALYFCASNRAGGAYNEQFFGPGTRLTVL.

V gene TRBV20-1 combines with J gene TRBJ2-7, with 8 positions matching TRBD1. The length of the CDR3 is 19 residues. The junction had 19 bases not matched to a gene; V was cut back by 3 bases and J by 0 bases. The germline gives CDR1 DFQATT, CDR2 SNEGSKA (reference sequence). The CDR3 loop is CSASPLSTRGLPFSYEQYF. The CDR3 region has the DNA TGCAGTGCTAGTCCCCTCTCAACCAGGGGGCTCCCTTTCTCCTACGAGCAGTACTTC.

The chain is built from TRBV6-2 or TRBV6-3 and TRBJ1-2; 10 nucleotides align to TRBD1. The CDR3 sequence is 14 residues long. Germline-derived CDR1 and CDR2 are MNHEY and SVGEGT. The ends lost 8 bases at V and 2 bases at J; junction bases unmatched: 5. CDR3 region: CASFGQGENYGYTF. The CDR3 DNA is TGTGCCAGCTTCGGACAGGGGGAGAACTATGGCTACACCTTC.

This chain joins TRBV9 and TRBJ1-1; tentatively, D is TRBD1 (5 bases). The CDR3 spans 15 residues. V lost 0 bases, J lost 1 base, and 10 bases lay in between. Germline values: CDR1 SGDLS, CDR2 YYNGEE. The CDR3: CASSVEDSQNTEAFF. The CDR3 DNA reads TGTGCCAGCAGCGTAGAAGACAGCCAGAACACTGAAGCTTTCTTT.

This chain connects TRBV6-6 to TRBJ1-5, with D possibly matching TRBD1 (6 bases). The CDR3 has 14 amino acids. Germline CDR1 is MNHNY and CDR2 is SVGAGI (reference sequence). Trimming left V 5 bases short and J 0 bases short, with 8 bases between. This CDR3 reads CASSHRDSNQPQHF. Here the CDR3 DNA reads TGTGCCAGCAGTCACAGGGATAGCAATCAGCCCCAGCATTTT.

Remarks on this clonotype: The CDR3 ends on some other residue instead of the conserved phenylalanine or tryptophan, so this is likely a read error. The V gene is TRBV18, the J gene TRBJ2-1; 7 nucleotides align to TRBD2. V shed 1 base and J 0 bases; nucleotides not matched to a gene: 0. The CDR3 has 15 residues. The V gene's germline CDR1 is KGHSH and CDR2 LQKENI. CDR3 in DNA: TGTGCCAGCTCACCACGCGGGAGCTCCTACAATGAGCAGTTCCTC. Amino acid sequence: CASSPRGSSYNEQFL.

A few counts support this clonotype. The chain combines TRBV7-8 with TRBJ2-7, with D unresolved. The CDR3 is 13 amino acids. Trimming took 1 base from V and 4 from J, leaving 8 bases between them. CDR1 is SGHVS, CDR2 FQNEAQ, per germline. The CDR3 reads CASSLGLGYEQYF. The CDR3 nucleotides are TGTGCCAGCAGCTTAGGATTGGGGTACGAGCAGTACTTC.

In its sample, this clonotype was seen once. The V call is TRBV7-2, the J call TRBJ2-1, with 7 bases identical to TRBD2. CDR3 length equals 13 residues. Germline V gene data show CDR1 as SGHTA and CDR2 as FQGNSA. V lost 5 bases and J lost 7; bases outside the gene matches: 5. CDR3 in DNA: TGTGCCAGCAGCCCCAGAGCGGGGAATGAGCAGTTCTTC. It codes for CASSPRAGNEQFF.

CDR3: CASSTAGQGAGNTIYF. The CDR3 coding sequence is TGTGCCAGCAGTACCGCCGGACAGGGAGCTGGAAACACCATATATTTT. The chain uses TRBV28 and TRBJ1-3; 8 bases match TRBD1. Germline loops: CDR1 MDHEN, CDR2 SYDVKM. V shed 5 bases and J 2 bases; nucleotides not matched to a gene: 8. The CDR3 loop spans 16 amino acids.

The V and J genes are TRBV28 and TRBJ2-3, with 8 positions matching TRBD2. This CDR3 is built from 15 residues. Unmatched junction bases numbered 3, after V lost 2 bases and J lost 2 bases. Germline lookup yields CDR1 MDHEN and CDR2 SYDVKM. CDR3 residues: CASSLPSGPTDTQYF. The CDR3 coding sequence is TGTGCCAGCAGTTTACCTAGCGGGCCCACAGATACGCAGTATTTT. The variable domain in full, with the rest retrieved from reference TRBV28 and TRBJ2-3, is DVKVTQSSRYLVKRTGEKVFLECVQDMDHENMFWYRQDPGLGLRLIYFSYDVKMKEKGDIPEGYSVSREKKERFSLILESASTNQTSMYLCASSLPSGPTDTQYFGPGTRLTVL.

This chain links TRBV15 with TRBJ1-2, with a tentative D call TRBD1 (5 bases). CDR3 length: 13 amino acids. The V gene lost 4 bases and the J gene lost 3 bases, with 9 bases spanning the gap. Looked up from germline, CDR1 is LNHNV and CDR2 is YYDKDF (reference sequence). The chain's CDR3 is CATSTDRYYGYTF. Written as DNA, the CDR3 is TGTGCCACCAGCACCGACAGATACTATGGCTACACCTTC.